This T cell receptor (beta chain) was captured in a study of cytomegalovirus exposure and HLA in healthy donors. Looking at the study overall: Per a later analysis, the 666 first-cohort and about 120 validation repertoires shared one platform. Points from the study as a whole: According to the study, around 160 TCR beta chains were cytomegalovirus-associated. Reports described diagnosis of cytomegalovirus status by the classifier as highly specific and sensitive.

Germline assignment: CDR1 SNHLY and CDR2 FYNNEI. The CDR3 totals 16 residues. V dropped 1 base and J dropped 3; count of bases not matched to a gene: 7. The table came from immunoSEQ multiplex PCR; TCRdb's copy has only in-frame clones and leaves some out. The sample lists over 60,000 clones, roughly 96% occurring once. A note on this clone: Antigen specificity is unknown.

The sample consisted of PBMCs. The rearrangement links TRBV2 to TRBJ2-7; 9 nucleotides agree with TRBD1. The clonotype originates from a man younger than 30 in good health and CMV-seronegative. CDR3 sequence reads: CASSEGGTGTLYEQYF. In nucleotides, the CDR3 is TGTGCCAGCAGTGAAGGGGGGACAGGGACCCTCTACGAGCAGTACTTC.